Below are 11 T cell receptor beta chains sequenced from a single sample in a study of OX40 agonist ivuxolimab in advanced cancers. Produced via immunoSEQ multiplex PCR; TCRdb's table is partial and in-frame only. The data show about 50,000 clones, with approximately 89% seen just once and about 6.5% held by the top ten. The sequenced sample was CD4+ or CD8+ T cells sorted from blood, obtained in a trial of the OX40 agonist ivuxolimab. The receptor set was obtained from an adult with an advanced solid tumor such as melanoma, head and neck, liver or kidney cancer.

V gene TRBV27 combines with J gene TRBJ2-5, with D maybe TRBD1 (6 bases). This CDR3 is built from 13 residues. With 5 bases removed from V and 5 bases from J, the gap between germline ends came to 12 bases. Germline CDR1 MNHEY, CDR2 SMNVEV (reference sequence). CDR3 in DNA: TGTGCCAGCAGTCCGTGGGGGCTGGAGACCCAGTACTTC. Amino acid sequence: CASSPWGLETQYF.

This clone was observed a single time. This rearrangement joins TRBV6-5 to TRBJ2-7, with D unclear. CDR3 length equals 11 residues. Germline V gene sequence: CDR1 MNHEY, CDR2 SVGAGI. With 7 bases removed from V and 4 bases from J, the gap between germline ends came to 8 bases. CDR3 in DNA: TGTGCCAGCACCGAGAATTACGAGCAGTACTTC. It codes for CASTENYEQYF.

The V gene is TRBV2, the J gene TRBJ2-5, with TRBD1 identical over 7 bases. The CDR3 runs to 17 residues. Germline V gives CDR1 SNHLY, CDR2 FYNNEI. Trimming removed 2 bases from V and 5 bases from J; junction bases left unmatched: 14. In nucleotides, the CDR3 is TGTGCCAGCAGTGAAAGGGAGACAGGAAGGGGGCTTGAGACCCAGTACTTC. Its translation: CASSERETGRGLETQYF.

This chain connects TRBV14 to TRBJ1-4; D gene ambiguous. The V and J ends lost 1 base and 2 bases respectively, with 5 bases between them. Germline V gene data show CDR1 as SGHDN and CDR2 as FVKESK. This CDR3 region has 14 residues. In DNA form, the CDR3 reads TGTGCCAGCAGCCAAGGTGGGACTAATGAAAAACTGTTTTTT. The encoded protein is CASSQGGTNEKLFF.

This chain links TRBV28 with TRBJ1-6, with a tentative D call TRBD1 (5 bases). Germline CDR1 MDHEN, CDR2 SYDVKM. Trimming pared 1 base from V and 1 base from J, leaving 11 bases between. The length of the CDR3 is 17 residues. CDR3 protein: CASSLSWGGSYNSPLHF. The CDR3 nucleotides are TGTGCCAGCAGTTTATCCTGGGGGGGGTCCTATAATTCACCCCTCCACTTT.

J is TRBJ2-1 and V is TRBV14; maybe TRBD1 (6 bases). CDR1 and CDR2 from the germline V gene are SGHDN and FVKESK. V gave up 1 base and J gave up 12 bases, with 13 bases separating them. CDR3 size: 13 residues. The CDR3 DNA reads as TGTGCCAGCAGCCAAGTTGTGGGGGCGCCGCAGTTCTTC. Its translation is CASSQVVGAPQFF.

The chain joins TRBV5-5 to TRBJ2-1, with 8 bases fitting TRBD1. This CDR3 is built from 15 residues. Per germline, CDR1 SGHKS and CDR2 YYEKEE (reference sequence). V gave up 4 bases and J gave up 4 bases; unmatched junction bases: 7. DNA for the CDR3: TGTGCCAGCAGCGCCGGACAGGGCCCGTACAATGAGCAGTTCTTC. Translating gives CASSAGQGPYNEQFF.

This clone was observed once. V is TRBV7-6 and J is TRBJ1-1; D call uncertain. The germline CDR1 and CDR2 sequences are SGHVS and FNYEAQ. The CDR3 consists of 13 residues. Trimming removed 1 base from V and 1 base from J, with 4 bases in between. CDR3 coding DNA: TGTGCCAGCAGCTTAGGGACGAACACTGAAGCTTTCTTT. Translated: CASSLGTNTEAFF.

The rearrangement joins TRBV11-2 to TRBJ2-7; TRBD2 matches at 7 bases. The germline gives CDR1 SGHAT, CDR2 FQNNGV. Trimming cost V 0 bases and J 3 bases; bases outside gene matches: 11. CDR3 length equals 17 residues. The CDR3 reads CASSLDLGGGLNYEQYV. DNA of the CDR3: TGTGCCAGCAGCTTAGATCTCGGCGGGGGACTCAACTACGAGCAGTACGTC.

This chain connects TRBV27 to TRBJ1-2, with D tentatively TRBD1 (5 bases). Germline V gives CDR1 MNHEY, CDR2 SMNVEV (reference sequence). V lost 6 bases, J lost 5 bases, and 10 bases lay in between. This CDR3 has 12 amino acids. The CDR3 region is CASRGGYYGYTF. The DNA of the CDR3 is TGTGCCAGCAGGGGGGGATATTATGGCTACACCTTC.

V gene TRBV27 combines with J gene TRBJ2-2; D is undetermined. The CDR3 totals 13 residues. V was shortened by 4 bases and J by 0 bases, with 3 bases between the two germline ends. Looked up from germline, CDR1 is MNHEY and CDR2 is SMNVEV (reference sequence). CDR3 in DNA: TGTGCCAGCAGTTCCACGAACACCGGGGAGCTGTTTTTT. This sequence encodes CASSSTNTGELFF.